Presented here are 30 T cell receptor beta chains from one specimen sequenced in a study of blood T cell repertoires in COVID-19. Data came from immunoSEQ multiplex PCR; TCRdb stores just in-frame clones and leaves some out. Of tens of thousands of clones in the sample, around 88% are singletons; the top ten hold 5.4%. The source material was peripheral blood. Source of these receptors: a man in his sixties with acute or convalescent COVID-19.

V gene TRBV4-1 combines with J gene TRBJ1-1, with TRBD1 matching over 9 bases. There are 15 residues in the CDR3. CDR1 MGHRA and CDR2 YSYEKL come from the germline V gene. V trimming: 3 bases; J trimming: 4 bases; junction bases outside the gene matches: 6. The CDR3 protein is CASSHPGQGSTEAFF. In DNA form, the CDR3 reads TGCGCCAGCAGCCACCCGGGACAGGGCAGCACTGAAGCTTTCTTT.

V and J are TRBV27 and TRBJ2-1, with D uncertain. Germline CDR1 MNHEY, CDR2 SMNVEV (reference sequence). V lost 3 bases to trimming and J lost 8 bases, with 8 bases between them. The CDR3 contains 12 residues. The CDR3 reads CASSFNIDEQFF. Here the CDR3 DNA reads TGTGCCAGCAGTTTTAATATAGATGAGCAGTTCTTC.

This clone was seen more than once but under ten times. The CDR3 nucleotides are TGTGCCAGCAGTAACTCAGGGAACCAGCCCCAGCATTTT. It yields the protein CASSNSGNQPQHF. The gene calls are TRBV12-3 or TRBV12-4 and TRBJ1-5; a possible D gene is TRBD1 (5 bases). This CDR3 spans 13 amino acids. Trimming removed 5 bases from V and 7 bases from J, with 12 bases in between.

This rearrangement joins TRBV5-1 to TRBJ1-2; tentatively, D is TRBD1 (5 bases). This CDR3 contains 16 residues. Germline V gene lookup returns CDR1 SGHRS and CDR2 YFSETQ. V shed 4 bases and J shed 8 bases, with 24 bases lying between them. CDR3 sequence reads: CASSVGGTISEKGYTF. The CDR3 DNA is TGCGCCAGCAGCGTAGGCGGGACTATCTCAGAGAAGGGCTACACCTTC.

A few counts support this clone. This chain uses TRBV11-2 with TRBJ1-2; D ambiguous. The germline V and J ends were trimmed by 11 bases and 2 bases, with 21 bases remaining between them. CDR1 and CDR2 from the germline V gene are SGHAT and FQNNGV. There are 15 residues in the CDR3. The CDR3 sequence: CAHPTENRRNYGYTF. CDR3 sequence (DNA): TGTGCCCATCCCACAGAAAACCGGAGGAACTATGGCTACACCTTC.

The rearrangement uses TRBV7-2 and TRBJ2-3; 9 bases agree with TRBD2. Germline V lookup: CDR1 SGHTA, CDR2 FQGNSA. The CDR3 length is 18 residues. V shed 2 bases and J 0 bases; nucleotides not matched to a gene: 9. The chain's CDR3 is CASSLSSGAAFSTDTQYF. In DNA form, the CDR3 reads TGTGCCAGCAGCTTATCTAGCGGGGCGGCGTTTAGCACAGATACGCAGTATTTT.

V gene TRBV6-5 combines with J gene TRBJ2-1; 13 bases align to TRBD2. Germline CDR1 is MNHEY and CDR2 is SVGAGI. J lost 6 bases, V lost 5 bases, and 4 bases had no gene match. CDR3 length equals 15 residues. The CDR3 DNA is TGTGCCAGCAGTAAACTAGCGGGGGGGCCCAATGAGCAGTTCTTC. Translation gives CASSKLAGGPNEQFF.

The chain links TRBV6-2 or TRBV6-3 to TRBJ2-3; D may be TRBD2 (6 bases). V lost 2 bases, J lost 0 bases, and 12 bases lay in between. The CDR3 spans 16 residues. Germline CDR1 is MNHEY and CDR2 is SVGEGT. CDR3 sequence reads: CASSYAGGDSTDTQYF. CDR3 nucleotides: TGTGCCAGCAGTTACGCCGGGGGAGATAGCACAGATACGCAGTATTTT.

The CDR3 DNA reads as TGTGCCAGCAGCTCGGACCGGGACAGGGGAAACGCGAACACCGGGGAGCTGTTTTTT. This translates into CASSSDRDRGNANTGELFF. This chain links TRBV11-3 with TRBJ2-2; TRBD1 matches 10 bases. Germline V gene sequence: CDR1 SGHNT, CDR2 YENEEA. With 4 bases clipped from V and 0 bases from J, the junction kept 11 bases outside the gene matches. This CDR3 contains 19 residues.

This clone has only one observation. The chain combines TRBV27 with TRBJ2-2; unclear D gene. Deletions cut 5 bases from V and 2 bases from J, with 15 bases between. CDR3 length: 16 residues. Looked up from germline, CDR1 is MNHEY and CDR2 is SMNVEV (reference sequence). The CDR3 DNA reads TGTGCCAGCAGTACAAGACTCCGACGTAACACCGGGGAGCTGTTTTTT. As protein: CASSTRLRRNTGELFF.

CDR3 DNA sequence: TGTGCCAGCAGTTACCGGACACCTGGAAACACCATATATTTT. Protein product: CASSYRTPGNTIYF. The chain combines TRBV6-6 with TRBJ1-3; D possibly corresponds to TRBD1 (5 bases). V lost 2 bases, J lost 2 bases, and 7 bases lay in between. Germline V lookup: CDR1 MNHNY, CDR2 SVGAGI (reference sequence). This CDR3 is 14 amino acids long.

This chain uses TRBV6-6 with TRBJ1-1; D remains ambiguous. Germline lookup yields CDR1 MNHNY and CDR2 SVGAGI (reference sequence). Trimming took off 4 bases at V and 3 bases at J, with 12 bases between the two ends. The CDR3 covers 14 residues. The CDR3 nucleotides are TGTGCCAGCAGTTCCCCAGGATTTTACACTGAAGCTTTCTTT. This encodes CASSSPGFYTEAFF.

The chain employs TRBV11-3 and TRBJ1-3; 8 bases match TRBD1. The CDR3 runs 15 residues. In germline, CDR1 is SGHNT, CDR2 YENEEA. J was trimmed by 0 bases and V by 5 bases; bases with no gene match: 3. CDR3 sequence: CASSKTGDSGNTIYF. The CDR3 region has the DNA TGTGCCAGCAGCAAGACAGGGGACTCTGGAAACACCATATATTTT.

The V call is TRBV24-1, the J call TRBJ2-1, with 11 bases that match TRBD1. From germline, CDR1 is KGHDR and CDR2 SFDVKD. V lost 0 bases to trimming and J lost 3 bases; unmatched junction nucleotides: 6. CDR3 length: 18 residues. The CDR3 coding sequence is TGTGCCACCAGTGATTTGAATTGGGGGACAGGGGGCTACAATGAGCAGTTCTTC. It translates to CATSDLNWGTGGYNEQFF.

V usage is TRBV7-9 and J usage is TRBJ1-2; 7 bases are shared with TRBD1. Trimming took 4 bases from V and 6 from J; bases not matched to a gene: 17. Per the germline V gene, CDR1 is SEHNR and CDR2 is FQNEAQ (reference sequence). The length of the CDR3 is 17 residues. The DNA of the CDR3 is TGTGCCAGCAGCTCCCTCCCTAGGTCCACAGGGGTGGATGGCTACACCTTC. Translation: CASSSLPRSTGVDGYTF. Together with reference TRBV7-9 and TRBJ1-2, the CDR3 gives the full variable domain: DTGVSQNPRHKITKRGQNVTFRCDPISEHNRLYWYRQTLGQGPEFLTYFQNEAQLEKSRLLSDRFSAERPKGSFSTLEIQRTEQGDSAMYLCASSSLPRSTGVDGYTFGSGTRLTVV.

The chain carries TRBV13 and TRBJ1-1, with a tentative D call TRBD1 (5 bases). Germline V gene lookup returns CDR1 PRHDT and CDR2 FYEKMQ (reference sequence). Trimming stripped 2 bases from V and 4 bases from J, with 14 bases between. CDR3 length: 15 amino acids. CDR3 DNA: TGTGCCAGCAGCTTACGGCCAGGGCCGACCACTGAAGCTTTCTTT. Its translation: CASSLRPGPTTEAFF.

In its sample, this clone was seen once. This chain connects TRBV19 to TRBJ2-1, with a tentative D call TRBD1 (5 bases). Trimming stripped 9 bases from V and 4 bases from J, with 13 bases between. The CDR3 consists of 13 residues. In germline, CDR1 is LNHDA, CDR2 SQIVND (reference sequence). DNA for the CDR3: TGTGCCAGCGCTGGGGCAGGATACAATGAGCAGTTCTTC. Encoded protein: CASAGAGYNEQFF.

The chain couples TRBV4-2 to TRBJ2-1; tentatively, D is TRBD2 (9 bases). CDR1 and CDR2 from the germline V gene are LGHNA and YNFKEQ. The CDR3 consists of 20 residues. Trimming took off 1 base at V and 6 bases at J, with 28 bases between the two ends. CDR3 sequence (DNA): TGTGCCAGCAGCCAAGGCAGGACAGGGTGGAGCGGGGGGACTCCCAATGAGCAGTTCTTC. Translation gives CASSQGRTGWSGGTPNEQFF.

V and J are TRBV30 and TRBJ2-7, with D tentatively TRBD2 (5 bases). Looked up from germline, CDR1 is GTSNPN and CDR2 is SVGIG (reference sequence). V lost 2 bases to trimming and J lost 6 bases, with 11 bases between them. The CDR3 has 12 amino acids. CDR3 loop: CAWSYTRGEQYF. The CDR3 nucleotides read TGTGCCTGGAGTTATACTAGAGGCGAGCAGTACTTC.

V gene TRBV7-2 combines with J gene TRBJ1-6, with D perhaps TRBD1 (6 bases). CDR3 length equals 14 residues. From germline, CDR1 is SGHTA and CDR2 FQGNSA. The germline V and J ends were trimmed by 5 bases and 6 bases, with 11 bases remaining between them. The chain's CDR3 is CASSLGHSNSPLHF. CDR3 DNA sequence: TGTGCCAGCAGCCTGGGACATTCTAATTCACCCCTCCACTTT.

The rearrangement uses TRBV3-1 (or the pseudogene TRBV3-2) and TRBJ1-3; 7 positions agree with TRBD1. CDR1 LGHDT and CDR2 YNNKEL come from the germline V gene (reference sequence). With V trimmed by 0 bases and J by 8 bases, 4 bases remained unmatched. This CDR3 region has 14 residues. The CDR3 DNA reads as TGTGCCAGCAGCCAAGATAACAGGGGTTACACCATATATTTT. It codes for CASSQDNRGYTIYF.

This clone is a singleton in its sample. The rearrangement joins TRBV5-1 to TRBJ2-3; 7 bases line up with TRBD1. There are 18 residues in the CDR3. Germline V gene lookup returns CDR1 SGHRS and CDR2 YFSETQ. Unmatched junction bases numbered 13, after V lost 3 bases and J lost 0 bases. CDR3 DNA: TGCGCCAGCAGCTCTCCGGGACAGCCTATCACTAGCACAGATACGCAGTATTTT. It translates to CASSSPGQPITSTDTQYF.

The rearrangement links TRBV9 to TRBJ2-3, with 8 bases matching TRBD2. V was pared by 4 bases and J by 2 bases, with 12 bases of the junction left unmatched. The CDR3 loop spans 17 amino acids. Germline V CDR1 and CDR2: SGDLS, YYNGEE. Written as DNA, the CDR3 is TGTGCCAGCAGCCCCGGCGGTGGGACTAGGGTCACAGATACGCAGTATTTT. This codes for CASSPGGGTRVTDTQYF.

The chain uses TRBV11-2 and TRBJ1-3; TRBD1 matches 9 bases. The length of the CDR3 is 15 residues. With V trimmed by 1 base and J by 2 bases, 0 bases remained unmatched. CDR1 is SGHAT and CDR2 is FQNNGV in the germline V gene. The CDR3 reads CASSLGQGAGNTIYF. DNA for the CDR3: TGTGCCAGCAGCTTAGGACAGGGGGCTGGAAACACCATATATTTT.

In this sample, this clone turned up a few times. The CDR3 is CASSQDEGRYGYTF. The CDR3 DNA reads as TGCGCCAGCAGCCAAGATGAGGGCCGTTATGGCTACACCTTC. V is TRBV4-1 and J is TRBJ1-2; D unclear. CDR3 length: 14 amino acids. CDR1 and CDR2 (germline): MGHRA, YSYEKL. Trimming took off 0 bases at V and 5 bases at J, with 10 bases between the two ends.

The gene calls are TRBV6-6 and TRBJ1-1; D perhaps matches TRBD1 (5 bases). V was cut by 2 bases and J by 2 bases, with 9 bases left in between. The CDR3 is made up of 14 amino acids. Per germline, CDR1 MNHNY and CDR2 SVGAGI (reference sequence). This chain's CDR3 is CASSYQGSNTEAFF. The CDR3 nucleotides are TGTGCCAGCAGTTACCAGGGTTCCAACACTGAAGCTTTCTTT.

This chain uses TRBV7-9 with TRBJ2-1; 9 nucleotides align to TRBD1. Germline loops: CDR1 SEHNR, CDR2 FQNEAQ (reference sequence). V dropped 2 bases and J dropped 3; count of bases not matched to a gene: 5. This CDR3 has 16 amino acids. CDR3 DNA sequence: TGTGCCAGCAGCTTACTCCGACAGGGGGACTACAATGAGCAGTTCTTC. Its translation is CASSLLRQGDYNEQFF. Looking up the rest from reference TRBV7-9 and TRBJ2-1 gives the full variable domain: DTGVSQNPRHKITKRGQNVTFRCDPISEHNRLYWYRQTLGQGPEFLTYFQNEAQLEKSRLLSDRFSAERPKGSFSTLEIQRTEQGDSAMYLCASSLLRQGDYNEQFFGPGTRLTVL.

This sequence joins TRBV18 and TRBJ2-2; 7 bases fit TRBD1. Unmatched junction bases numbered 10, after V lost 3 bases and J lost 6 bases. CDR3 length: 16 amino acids. Germline V lookup: CDR1 KGHSH, CDR2 LQKENI. CDR3 bases: TGTGCCAGCTCACCCCTCCGCGACAGGGCCTCCGGGGAGCTGTTTTTT. It encodes CASSPLRDRASGELFF.

A note on this clone: Additional DNA sequences in this sample encode the identical CDR3. The chain joins TRBV6-5 to TRBJ1-1; D uncertain. In germline, CDR1 is MNHEY, CDR2 SVGAGI. CDR3 size: 14 residues. With 3 bases removed from V and 0 bases from J, the gap between germline ends came to 8 bases. The CDR3 loop is CASSYSELNTEAFF. CDR3 coding DNA: TGTGCCAGCAGTTATTCGGAGTTGAACACTGAAGCTTTCTTT.

The chain combines TRBV6-2 or TRBV6-3 with TRBJ2-3, with D maybe TRBD2 (7 bases). The length of the CDR3 is 15 residues. Trimming pared 4 bases from V and 2 bases from J, leaving 13 bases between. Germline V CDR1 and CDR2: MNHEY, SVGEGT. The CDR3 bases are TGTGCCAGCAGTTTTGCGGGGGCTAACACAGATACGCAGTATTTT. Protein product: CASSFAGANTDTQYF.